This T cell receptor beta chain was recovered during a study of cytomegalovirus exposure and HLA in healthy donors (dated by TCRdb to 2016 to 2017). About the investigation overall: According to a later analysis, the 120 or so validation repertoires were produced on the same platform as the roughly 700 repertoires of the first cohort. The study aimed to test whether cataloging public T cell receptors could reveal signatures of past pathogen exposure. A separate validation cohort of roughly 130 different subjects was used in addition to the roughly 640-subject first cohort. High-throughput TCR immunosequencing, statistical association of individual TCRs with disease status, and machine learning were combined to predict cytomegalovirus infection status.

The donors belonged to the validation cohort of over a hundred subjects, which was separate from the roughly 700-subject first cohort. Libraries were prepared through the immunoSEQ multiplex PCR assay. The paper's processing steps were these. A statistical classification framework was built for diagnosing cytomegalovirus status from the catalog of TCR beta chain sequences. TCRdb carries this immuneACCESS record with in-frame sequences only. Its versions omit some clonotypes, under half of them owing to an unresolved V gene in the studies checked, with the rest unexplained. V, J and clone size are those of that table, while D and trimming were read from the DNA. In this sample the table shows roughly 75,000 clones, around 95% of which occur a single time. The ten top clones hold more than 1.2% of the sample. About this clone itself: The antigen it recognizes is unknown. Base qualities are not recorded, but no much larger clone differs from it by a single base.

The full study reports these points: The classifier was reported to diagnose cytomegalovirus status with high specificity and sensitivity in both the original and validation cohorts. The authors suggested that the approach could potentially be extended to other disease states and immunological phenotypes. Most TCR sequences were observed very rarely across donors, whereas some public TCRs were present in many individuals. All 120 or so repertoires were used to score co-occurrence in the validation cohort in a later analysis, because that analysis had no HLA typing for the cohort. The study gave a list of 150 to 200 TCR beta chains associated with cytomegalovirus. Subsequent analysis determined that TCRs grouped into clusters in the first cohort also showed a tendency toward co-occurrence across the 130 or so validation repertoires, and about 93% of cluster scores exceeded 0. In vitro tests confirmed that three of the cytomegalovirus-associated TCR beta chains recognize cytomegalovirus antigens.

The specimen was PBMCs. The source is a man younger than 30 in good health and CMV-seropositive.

The bases are TGTGCCATCCACAGACAAGGGGCACCCTACGAGCAGTACTTC. It is translated as CAIHRQGAPYEQYF. The chain couples TRBV10-3 to TRBJ2-7, with TRBD1 perhaps the D gene, on 5 matching bases. Trimming removed 8 bases from V and 2 bases from J, leaving 16 bases between the germline ends. Looking up the germline V gene yields CDR1 ENHRY and CDR2 SYGVKD. The CDR3 sequence holds 14 residues, the cysteine and phenylalanine included. The read is trimmed to its CDR3 DNA, 42 bases read in frame from base 1.